Listed below are T cell receptor beta chains from one sample, sequenced in a study of shared clonotypes between healthy human individuals. Generated by immunoSEQ multiplex PCR, the TCRdb table keeps only in-frame clones and is missing some. The repertoire holds more than 2 million clones, with roughly 95% as singletons. Source material: naive CD4+ T cells sorted from blood. The receptors shown here come from a man between 18 and 35 years old in good health. Each CDR3 is given with its conserved first and last residue. The order of the fields is V gene, clone size, J gene, D gene, CDR3 protein, CDR3 DNA. D genes are given only for firm matches. Not all rows give a size; the values are once, few, many and, for expanded clones, a class.

TRBV4-1	.	TRBJ2-7	TRBD2	CASSQDPATSGNEQYF	TGCGCCAGCAGCCAAGACCCGGCGACTAGCGGGAATGAGCAGTACTTC
TRBV4-1	once	TRBJ1-1	.	CASSQPTGDPEAFF	TGCGCCAGCAGCCAACCAACTGGGGACCCTGAAGCTTTCTTT
TRBV2	.	TRBJ2-1	.	CASLRGEAPQFF	TGTGCCAGCCTGAGGGGAGAAGCCCCGCAGTTCTTC
TRBV18	.	TRBJ1-1	.	CASSPTEGTEAFF	TGTGCCAGCTCACCGACTGAGGGGACTGAAGCTTTCTTT
TRBV5-1	.	TRBJ1-1	.	CASSWTEINTEAFF	TGCGCCAGCAGCTGGACAGAAATAAACACTGAAGCTTTCTTT
TRBV7-9	.	TRBJ2-5	TRBD1	CASSPRQGGGETQYF	TGTGCCAGCAGCCCCCGACAGGGGGGCGGAGAGACCCAGTACTTC
TRBV7-9	.	TRBJ1-2	TRBD1	CASSSLRDSYGYTF	TGTGCCAGCAGCTCACTCCGGGACAGCTATGGCTACACCTTC
TRBV25-1	once	TRBJ1-5	.	CASSEGHSNQPQHF	TGTGCCAGCAGTGAAGGGCATAGCAATCAGCCCCAGCATTTT
TRBV30	.	TRBJ1-6	.	CAWSVESPLHF	TGTGCCTGGAGTGTTGAATCACCCCTCCACTTT
TRBV7-9	.	TRBJ2-1	.	CASSLDRGGEMGNEQFF	TGTGCCAGCAGCTTAGACCGCGGCGGCGAAATGGGCAATGAGCAGTTCTTC
TRBV18	.	TRBJ1-1	TRBD1	CASSPTGAMGTEAFF	TGTGCCAGCTCACCGACAGGGGCAATGGGAACTGAAGCTTTCTTT
TRBV18	.	TRBJ2-5	TRBD2	CASSFSGGIPETQYF	TGTGCCAGCTCATTTAGCGGGGGTATCCCAGAGACCCAGTACTTC
TRBV19	.	TRBJ2-1	.	CASKNVYEQFF	TGTGCCAGTAAGAACGTCTATGAGCAGTTCTTC
TRBV28	.	TRBJ2-3	TRBD2	CASSFGGGAGDTQYF	TGTGCCAGCAGTTTTGGCGGGGGGGCAGGAGATACGCAGTATTTT
TRBV4-1	.	TRBJ2-3	.	CASSQAFTDTQYF	TGCGCCAGCAGCCAAGCATTCACAGATACGCAGTATTTT
TRBV7-9	.	TRBJ1-4	TRBD1	CASSQNQGANEKLFF	TGTGCCAGCAGCCAGAACCAGGGGGCGAATGAAAAACTGTTTTTT
TRBV6-1	.	TRBJ2-2	.	CASCGSTGTGELFF	TGTGCCAGCTGTGGAAGTACGGGCACCGGGGAGCTGTTTTTT
TRBV28	.	TRBJ2-7	.	CASTTDVYPYEQYF	TGTGCCAGCACCACGGACGTTTACCCCTACGAGCAGTACTTC
TRBV5-1	few	TRBJ2-7	.	CASSVDSGEQYF	TGCGCCAGCAGCGTGGACTCGGGCGAGCAGTACTTC
TRBV30	.	TRBJ2-2	.	CAGRGARGPGELFF	TGTGCCGGAAGGGGGGCGCGAGGTCCCGGGGAGCTGTTTTTT
TRBV5-1	.	TRBJ1-1	.	CASSQRTENTEAFF	TGCGCCAGCAGCCAAAGGACAGAGAACACTGAAGCTTTCTTT
TRBV11-2	.	TRBJ2-5	.	CASSLSQGRQETQYF	TGTGCCAGCAGCTTGAGCCAAGGGCGCCAAGAGACCCAGTACTTC
TRBV7-2	.	TRBJ2-7	.	CASSRGGFDEQYF	TGTGCCAGCAGCCGTGGGGGCTTCGACGAGCAGTACTTC
TRBV7-2	.	TRBJ2-7	.	CASSPPGPYEQYF	TGTGCCAGCAGCCCCCCCGGACCCTACGAGCAGTACTTC
TRBV30	.	TRBJ2-5	.	CAWSVRGGYMGETQYF	TGTGCCTGGAGTGTACGGGGCGGATACATGGGCGAGACCCAGTACTTC
TRBV7-2	.	TRBJ1-5	.	CASSFDRSQPQHF	TGTGCCAGCAGCTTTGACAGGTCTCAGCCCCAGCATTTT
TRBV30	.	TRBJ1-6	.	CAWSVQGGSPAPINSPLHF	TGTGCCTGGAGTGTACAAGGGGGGTCTCCCGCTCCAATTAATTCACCCCTCCACTTT
TRBV4-1	.	TRBJ2-5	.	CASSPRDSQETQYF	TGCGCCAGCAGCCCCCGGGACTCTCAAGAGACCCAGTACTTC